The entry below describes one T cell receptor beta chain. Its antigen is currently unknown. One entry per CDR3 protein results from TCRdb running MiXCR on the reads. The sample includes roughly 51,000 distinct CDR3 sequences, about 18% of them seen just once. These data originate in a study of T cell repertoires in cytomegalovirus infection. Across the study: HLA-B-restricted CMV epitopes that are well studied, plus recently identified HLA-C-restricted ones, were used by the study. Matching HLA type, along with CMV infection, was indicated by public TCR beta signatures. Study outcomes and limitations: Cumulative frequency (of public TCR beta family members) identified carriers of CMV plus the relevant HLA. Within the response measured ex vivo, HLA-C-restricted CMV-specific TCR beta clonotypes were dominant.

Germline V gene lookup returns CDR1 SGHVS and CDR2 FQNEAQ. With 1 base removed from V and 6 bases from J, the gap between germline ends came to 8 bases. The CDR3 loop spans 13 amino acids. V usage is TRBV7-8 and J usage is TRBJ2-3, with D unresolved. This sample comprised CD8+ T cells from cultured PBMCs, obtained from culture after CMV antigen stimulation. This clonotype originated in a human donor in good health (CMV status not recorded). Some clones in this sample may be carry-over from other donors' samples. CDR3 coding DNA: TGTGCCAGCAGCTTAGAATTCTCTGATACGCAGTATTTT. This codes for CASSLEFSDTQYF.